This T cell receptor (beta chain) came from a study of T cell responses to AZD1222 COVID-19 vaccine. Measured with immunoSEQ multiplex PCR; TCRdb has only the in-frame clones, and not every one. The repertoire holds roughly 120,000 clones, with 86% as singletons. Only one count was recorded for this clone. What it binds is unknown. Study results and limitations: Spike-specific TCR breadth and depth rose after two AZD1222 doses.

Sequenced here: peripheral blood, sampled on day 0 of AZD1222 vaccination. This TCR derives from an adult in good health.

CDR3 coding DNA: TGTGCCAGCAGTTACTCCGGCGGGAGGGCCGGGAATGAGCAGTTCTTC. The encoded protein is CASSYSGGRAGNEQFF. The chain combines TRBV6-2 or TRBV6-3 with TRBJ2-1, with TRBD2 matching over 9 bases. Germline V gene data show CDR1 as MNHEY and CDR2 as SVGEGT. V lost 0 bases, J lost 7 bases, and 7 bases stayed unmatched. The CDR3 consists of 16 residues.